This T cell receptor beta chain was captured by sequencing in a study of beta chain features in type 1 diabetes. Investigators reverse transcribed all isolated RNA, so they sequenced expressed TCRB transcripts. Generated by immunoSEQ multiplex PCR, the TCRdb table keeps only in-frame clones and is missing some. Of roughly 150,000 clones in the sample, approximately 8.7% were seen once. V was clipped by 0 bases and J by 5 bases; unmatched bases: 2. The CDR3 contains 15 residues. CDR1 and CDR2 from the germline V gene are KGHSH and LQKENI. As concerns this clone: Its antigen is not known.

General observations from the study: TCRB CDR3 length was moderately but significantly reduced in all four CD4+ subsets of Type 1 diabetes patients. Reduced insertions and increased deletions marked VDJ junctions in type 1 diabetes patients.

The specimen was central memory CD4+ T cells from blood. This receptor was obtained from a woman aged 25 to 39 with type 1 diabetes. The chain is built from TRBV18 and TRBJ2-1; 9 bases are a match to TRBD2. This chain's CDR3 is CASSPPGTSHNEQFF. CDR3 nucleotide sequence: TGTGCCAGCTCACCACCCGGGACTAGCCACAATGAGCAGTTCTTC.